Sequencing of this T cell receptor beta chain was carried out in a study of PD-1 blockade in classical Hodgkin lymphoma. Study as a whole: Patients were dosed intravenously with nivolumab at 3 mg/kg every 2 weeks. Study-wide results and limits: The study reported lower baseline TCR diversity in newly diagnosed patients than in healthy donors. Whereas CD4+ TCR diversity had risen significantly by C4D1, CD8+ TCR diversity had not.

The method was immunoSEQ multiplex PCR; TCRdb's version includes in-frame clones alone and lacks a portion of them. Of 40,000 to 50,000 clones listed, about 86% are singletons. About this clone: Its antigen remains unknown.

Relapse after autologous stem cell transplantation occurred in every patient, and brentuximab vedotin exposure varied. Best responses fell into complete response, partial response or progressive disease. The J segment lost 2 bases and the V segment lost 5 bases, leaving 4 bases of the junction unmatched. CDR1 and CDR2 (germline): LNHNV, YYDKDF (reference sequence). The CDR3 covers 15 residues. V is TRBV15 and J is TRBJ2-5; TRBD2 matches 11 bases. Specimen: peripheral blood mononuclear cells (PBMCs), collected before the second cycle of nivolumab. The TCR was taken from a human donor with classical Hodgkin lymphoma. The CDR3: CATSALAGGQETQYF. The CDR3 region has the DNA TGTGCCACCAGCGCCCTAGCGGGGGGACAAGAGACCCAGTACTTC.